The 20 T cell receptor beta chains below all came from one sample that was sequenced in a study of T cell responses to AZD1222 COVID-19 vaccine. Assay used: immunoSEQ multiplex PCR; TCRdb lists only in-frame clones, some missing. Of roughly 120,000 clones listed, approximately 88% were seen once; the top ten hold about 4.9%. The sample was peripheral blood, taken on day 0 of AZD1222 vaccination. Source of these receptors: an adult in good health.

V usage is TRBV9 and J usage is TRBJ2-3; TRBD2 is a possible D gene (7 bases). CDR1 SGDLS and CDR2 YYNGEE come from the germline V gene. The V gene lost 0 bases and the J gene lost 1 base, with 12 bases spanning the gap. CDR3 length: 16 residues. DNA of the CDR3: TGTGCCAGCAGCGTAGCCCCGGGGGGCCGCACAGATACGCAGTATTTT. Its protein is CASSVAPGGRTDTQYF.

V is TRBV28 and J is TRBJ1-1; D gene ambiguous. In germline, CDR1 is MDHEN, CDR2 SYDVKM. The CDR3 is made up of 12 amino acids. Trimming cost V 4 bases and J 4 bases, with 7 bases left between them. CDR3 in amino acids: CASSSFSTEAFF. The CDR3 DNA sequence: TGTGCCAGCAGTTCTTTTTCCACTGAAGCTTTCTTT. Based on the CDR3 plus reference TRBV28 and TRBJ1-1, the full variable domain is DVKVTQSSRYLVKRTGEKVFLECVQDMDHENMFWYRQDPGLGLRLIYFSYDVKMKEKGDIPEGYSVSREKKERFSLILESASTNQTSMYLCASSSFSTEAFFGQGTRLTVV.

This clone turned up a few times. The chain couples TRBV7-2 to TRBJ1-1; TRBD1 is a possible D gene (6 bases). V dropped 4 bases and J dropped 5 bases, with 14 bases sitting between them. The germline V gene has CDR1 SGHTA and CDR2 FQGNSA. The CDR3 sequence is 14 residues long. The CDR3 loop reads CASSSSLGQTEAFF. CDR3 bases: TGTGCCAGCAGCTCTTCATTGGGACAAACTGAAGCTTTCTTT.

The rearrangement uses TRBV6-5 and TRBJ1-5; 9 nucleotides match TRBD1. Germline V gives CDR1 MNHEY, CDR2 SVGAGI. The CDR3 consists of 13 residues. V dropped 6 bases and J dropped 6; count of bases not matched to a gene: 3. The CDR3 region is CASRTDRGQPQHF. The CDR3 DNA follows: TGTGCCAGCAGGACGGACAGGGGTCAGCCCCAGCATTTT.

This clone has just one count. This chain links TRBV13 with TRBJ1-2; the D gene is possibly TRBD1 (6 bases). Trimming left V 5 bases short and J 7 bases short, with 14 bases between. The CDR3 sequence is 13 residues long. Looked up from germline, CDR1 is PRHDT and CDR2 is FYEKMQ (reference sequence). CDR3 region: CASSETGNVGYTF. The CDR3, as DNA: TGTGCCAGCAGCGAAACAGGGAACGTTGGCTACACCTTC.

The CDR3 DNA reads TGCGCCAGCAGGGGGACCAGCACCCTCAATCAGCCCCAGCATTTT. This encodes CASRGTSTLNQPQHF. This chain joins TRBV10-1 and TRBJ1-5, with a weak D call TRBD1 (5 bases). Trimming took 6 bases from V and 3 from J, leaving 15 bases between them. There are 15 residues in the CDR3. Looked up from germline, CDR1 is WNHNN and CDR2 is SYGVQD (reference sequence).

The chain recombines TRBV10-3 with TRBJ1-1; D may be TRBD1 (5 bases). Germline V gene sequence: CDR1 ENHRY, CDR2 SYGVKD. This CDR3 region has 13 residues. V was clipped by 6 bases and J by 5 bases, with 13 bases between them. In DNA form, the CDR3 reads TGTGCCATCAGGGACTTGGGGGAGACTGAAGCTTTCTTT. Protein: CAIRDLGETEAFF.

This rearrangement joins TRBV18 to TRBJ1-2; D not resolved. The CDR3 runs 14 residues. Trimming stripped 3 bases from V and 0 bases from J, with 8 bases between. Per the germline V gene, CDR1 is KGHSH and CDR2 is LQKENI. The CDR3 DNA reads TGTGCCAGCTCACCGGATCTCTCTAACTATGGCTACACCTTC. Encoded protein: CASSPDLSNYGYTF.

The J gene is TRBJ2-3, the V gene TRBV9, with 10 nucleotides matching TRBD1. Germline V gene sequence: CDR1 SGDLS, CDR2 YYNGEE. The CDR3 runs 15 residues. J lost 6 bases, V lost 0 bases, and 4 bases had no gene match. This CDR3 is CASSVGGQGRDTQYF. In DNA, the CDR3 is TGTGCCAGCAGCGTAGGGGGACAGGGGCGGGATACGCAGTATTTT. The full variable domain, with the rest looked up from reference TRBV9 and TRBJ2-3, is DSGVTQTPKHLITATGQRVTLRCSPRSGDLSVYWYQQSLDQGLQFLIQYYNGEERAKGNILERFSAQQFPDLHSELNLSSLELGDSALYFCASSVGGQGRDTQYFGPGTRLTVL.

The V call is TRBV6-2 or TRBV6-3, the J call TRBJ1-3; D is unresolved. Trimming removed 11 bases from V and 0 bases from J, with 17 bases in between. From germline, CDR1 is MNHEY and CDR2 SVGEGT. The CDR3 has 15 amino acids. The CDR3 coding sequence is TGTGCCGGCAACCCCCAGGAGCGCTCTGGAAACACCATATATTTT. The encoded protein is CAGNPQERSGNTIYF.

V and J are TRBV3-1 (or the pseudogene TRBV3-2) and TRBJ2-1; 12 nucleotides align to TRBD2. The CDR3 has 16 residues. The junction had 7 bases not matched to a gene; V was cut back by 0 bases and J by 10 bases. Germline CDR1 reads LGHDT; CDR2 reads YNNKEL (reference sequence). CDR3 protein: CASSQDFRLAGGEQFF. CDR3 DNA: TGTGCCAGCAGCCAAGATTTTCGGCTAGCGGGGGGGGAGCAGTTCTTC.

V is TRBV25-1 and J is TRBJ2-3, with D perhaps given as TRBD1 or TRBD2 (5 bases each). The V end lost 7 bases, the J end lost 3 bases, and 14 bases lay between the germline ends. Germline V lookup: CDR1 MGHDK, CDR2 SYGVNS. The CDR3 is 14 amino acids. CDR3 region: CASIPWGGTDTQYF. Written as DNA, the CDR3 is TGTGCCAGCATCCCATGGGGCGGGACAGATACGCAGTATTTT.

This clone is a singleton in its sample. The CDR3 DNA reads TGTGCCAGCAGTTACTCAGTGGGTCCGGCGGAGCTGTTTTTT. It specifies CASSYSVGPAELFF. This rearrangement joins TRBV6-5 to TRBJ2-2; unclear D gene. The CDR3 has 14 residues. V lost 0 bases and J 10 bases, leaving 12 bases between the germline ends. Per the germline V gene, CDR1 is MNHEY and CDR2 is SVGAGI.

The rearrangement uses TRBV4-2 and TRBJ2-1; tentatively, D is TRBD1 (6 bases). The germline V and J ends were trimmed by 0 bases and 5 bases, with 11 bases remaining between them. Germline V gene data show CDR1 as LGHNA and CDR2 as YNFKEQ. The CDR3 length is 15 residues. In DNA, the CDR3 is TGTGCCAGCAGCCAAGATAGGACAGCGAACAATGAGCAGTTCTTC. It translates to CASSQDRTANNEQFF.

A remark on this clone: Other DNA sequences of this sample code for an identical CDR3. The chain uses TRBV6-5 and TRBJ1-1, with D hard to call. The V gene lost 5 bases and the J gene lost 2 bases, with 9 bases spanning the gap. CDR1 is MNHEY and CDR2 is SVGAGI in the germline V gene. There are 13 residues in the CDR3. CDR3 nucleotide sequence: TGTGCCAGCAGTAGGACGGTAAACACTGAAGCTTTCTTT. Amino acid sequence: CASSRTVNTEAFF.

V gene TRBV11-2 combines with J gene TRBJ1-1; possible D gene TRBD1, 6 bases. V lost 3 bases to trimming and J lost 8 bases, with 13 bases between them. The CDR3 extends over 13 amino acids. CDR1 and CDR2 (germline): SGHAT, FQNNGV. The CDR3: CASSFTGRLEAFF. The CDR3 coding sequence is TGTGCCAGCAGCTTTACAGGGCGCCTCGAAGCTTTCTTT. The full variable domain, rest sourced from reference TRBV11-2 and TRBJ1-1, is EAGVAQSPRYKIIEKRQSVAFWCNPISGHATLYWYQQILGQGPKLLIQFQNNGVVDDSQLPKDRFSAERLKGVDSTLKIQPAKLEDSAVYLCASSFTGRLEAFFGQGTRLTVV.

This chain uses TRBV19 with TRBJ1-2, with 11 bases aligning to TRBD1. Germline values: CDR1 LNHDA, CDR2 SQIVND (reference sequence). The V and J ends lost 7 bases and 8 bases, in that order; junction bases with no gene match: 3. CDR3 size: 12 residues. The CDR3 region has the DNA TGTGCCAGTACTGGGACAGGGGGAGGCTACACCTTC. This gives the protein CASTGTGGGYTF.

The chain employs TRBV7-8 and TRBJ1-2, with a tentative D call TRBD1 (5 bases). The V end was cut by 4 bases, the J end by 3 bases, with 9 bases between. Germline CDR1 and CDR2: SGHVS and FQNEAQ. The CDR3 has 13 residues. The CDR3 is CASSSGSDYGYTF. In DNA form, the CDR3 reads TGTGCCAGCAGCTCAGGGTCGGACTATGGCTACACCTTC.

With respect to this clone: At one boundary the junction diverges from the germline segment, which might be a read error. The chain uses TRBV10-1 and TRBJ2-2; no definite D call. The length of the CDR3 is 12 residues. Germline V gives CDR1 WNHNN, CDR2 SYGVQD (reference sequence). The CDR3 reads CASSTNIGELFF. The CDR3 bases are TGCGCCAGCAGTACGAACATCGGGGAGCTGTTTTTT.

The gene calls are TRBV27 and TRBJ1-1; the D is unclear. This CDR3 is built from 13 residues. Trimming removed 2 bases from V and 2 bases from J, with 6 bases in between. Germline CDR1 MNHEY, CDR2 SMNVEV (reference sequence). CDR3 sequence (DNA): TGTGCCAGCAGTTTAAGAGAAAACACTGAAGCTTTCTTT. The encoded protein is CASSLRENTEAFF.